A selection of T cell receptor beta chains follows, all from one sample in a study of blood T cell repertoires in COVID-19. Generated by immunoSEQ multiplex PCR, the TCRdb table keeps only in-frame clones and is missing some. The sample lists 29,000 or so clones, 80% to 90% occurring once. Sequencing was carried out using peripheral blood. The receptors were gathered from a human donor in a cohort sampled during active COVID-19. Each CDR3 is given with its conserved first and last residue. D genes are given only for firm matches. Clone size, where shown, is once, few, many, or a class for clones that have expanded.

v_gene	d_gene	abundance	j_gene	CDR3aa	CDR3nt
TRBV28	-	-	TRBJ1-4	CASSSGQNNEKLFF	TGTGCCAGCAGTTCGGGACAAAACAATGAAAAACTGTTTTTT
TRBV9	-	-	TRBJ2-3	CASREDWRGPPSTDTQYF	TGTGCCAGCAGGGAGGACTGGCGGGGGCCTCCTAGCACAGATACGCAGTATTTT
TRBV6-2/TRBV6-3	-	-	TRBJ1-2	CASSHSFLSDSYTF	TGTGCCAGCAGTCACAGTTTCCTGAGTGATAGCTACACCTTC
TRBV6-6	-	-	TRBJ1-3	CASSRRPGQGNTIYF	TGTGCCAGCAGTCGCCGGCCCGGACAGGGAAACACCATATATTTT
TRBV28	TRBD1	-	TRBJ2-7	CASRGQSLSYEQYF	TGTGCCAGCAGGGGACAGTCCCTCTCCTACGAGCAGTACTTC
TRBV7-8	TRBD2	-	TRBJ2-2	CASSLMTSGETGELFF	TGTGCCAGCAGCCTAATGACTAGCGGAGAGACCGGGGAGCTGTTTTTT
TRBV7-9	-	-	TRBJ1-5	CASSPGRGVGNQPQHF	TGTGCCAGCAGCCCGGGGCGGGGGGTAGGCAATCAGCCCCAGCATTTT
TRBV5-1	TRBD2	-	TRBJ2-7	CASSFAGVDEQYF	TGCGCCAGCAGCTTCGCGGGGGTGGACGAGCAGTACTTC
TRBV29-1	-	-	TRBJ2-7	CSVDGVGGYEQYF	TGCAGCGTTGATGGTGTGGGGGGCTACGAGCAGTACTTC
TRBV4-1	-	-	TRBJ2-5	CASSQVVGETQYF	TGCGCCAGCAGCCAAGTTGTGGGCGAGACCCAGTACTTC
TRBV19	TRBD2	-	TRBJ2-3	CASSILAGDVTDTQYF	TGTGCCAGTAGTATACTAGCGGGGGACGTCACAGATACGCAGTATTTT
TRBV27	TRBD1	-	TRBJ1-2	CASSWDRGTGYTF	TGTGCCAGCAGTTGGGACAGGGGAACTGGCTACACCTTC
TRBV11-2	-	-	TRBJ2-7	CASSPGRSYEQYF	TGTGCCAGCAGCCCCGGGAGATCCTACGAGCAGTACTTC
TRBV11-2	-	-	TRBJ2-7	CASSRVKGEKIYEQYF	TGTGCCAGCAGCCGAGTGAAAGGGGAAAAGATCTACGAGCAGTACTTC
TRBV3-1/TRBV3-2	TRBD1	once	TRBJ1-5	CASSLGTANQPQHF	TGTGCCAGCAGCCTTGGGACAGCTAATCAGCCCCAGCATTTT
TRBV4-1	-	-	TRBJ2-1	CASSQGRGGGRYNEQFF	TGCGCCAGCAGCCAAGGGCGAGGGGGGGGGCGATACAATGAGCAGTTCTTC
TRBV5-4	-	-	TRBJ1-2	CASSPSGDYGYTF	TGTGCCAGCAGTCCTTCAGGGGACTATGGCTACACCTTC
TRBV10-1	TRBD2	-	TRBJ2-7	CASSEMGLAGHEQYF	TGCGCCAGCAGTGAGATGGGGCTAGCGGGGCACGAGCAGTACTTC
TRBV5-4	-	-	TRBJ2-1	CASSFSYNEQFF	TGTGCCAGCAGCTTCAGCTACAATGAGCAGTTCTTC
TRBV7-8	-	-	TRBJ2-5	CASSFGGPETQYF	TGTGCCAGCAGCTTCGGGGGGCCGGAGACCCAGTACTTC
TRBV5-1	TRBD2	-	TRBJ2-1	CASSFASGGVYNEQFF	TGCGCCAGCAGCTTTGCTAGCGGGGGTGTCTACAATGAGCAGTTCTTC
TRBV20-1	-	-	TRBJ1-4	CSASTPRAGDEKLFF	TGCAGTGCTAGTACGCCGCGGGCGGGGGATGAAAAACTGTTTTTT
TRBV28	-	-	TRBJ1-6	CASSPRQVVYNSPLHF	TGTGCCAGCAGTCCCAGACAGGTGGTCTATAATTCACCCCTCCACTTT
TRBV19	TRBD1	few	TRBJ1-5	CASSMRGQGIGQPQHF	TGTGCCAGTAGTATGAGGGGACAGGGGATAGGTCAGCCCCAGCATTTT
TRBV11-3	-	once	TRBJ2-5	CASSLSAQETQYF	TGTGCCAGCAGCTTATCTGCGCAAGAGACCCAGTACTTC
TRBV7-2	TRBD1	-	TRBJ1-2	CASSLTTGKENGYTF	TGTGCCAGCAGCCTGACGACAGGGAAGGAGAATGGCTACACCTTC
TRBV4-1	TRBD1	-	TRBJ2-7	CASSQGRGTGRYEQYF	TGCGCCAGCAGCCAAGGACGGGGGACAGGGCGGTACGAGCAGTACTTC
TRBV15	-	-	TRBJ2-7	CATSSSRPSSYEQYF	TGTGCCACCAGCAGTTCGAGGCCCAGCTCCTACGAGCAGTACTTC
TRBV11-2	TRBD2	-	TRBJ2-1	CASSLAGGGNEQFF	TGTGCCAGCAGCTTAGCGGGGGGGGGTAATGAGCAGTTCTTC
TRBV6-5	-	once	TRBJ1-2	CASSYAGYYTF	TGTGCCAGCAGTTACGCCGGTTACTACACCTTC
TRBV9	-	-	TRBJ2-3	CASSGAGGAGADTQYF	TGTGCCAGCAGCGGCGCTGGGGGGGCCGGAGCAGATACGCAGTATTTT
TRBV19	-	few	TRBJ2-3	CASSAQRVDRDTQYF	TGTGCCAGTAGTGCTCAAAGGGTCGACAGAGATACGCAGTATTTT
TRBV4-1	TRBD1	once	TRBJ2-1	CASSQDVTGGNEQFF	TGCGCCAGCAGCCAAGATGTGACAGGGGGGAATGAGCAGTTCTTC
TRBV24-1	-	-	TRBJ2-3	CATSDITQGSTDTQYF	TGTGCCACCAGTGATATAACACAGGGATCGACAGATACGCAGTATTTT
TRBV24-1	TRBD1	-	TRBJ2-5	CATSELTGEPETQYF	TGTGCCACCAGTGAGTTGACAGGGGAGCCAGAGACCCAGTACTTC
TRBV19	-	-	TRBJ2-3	CASSTRKQFSTDTQYF	TGTGCCAGTAGTACCCGGAAACAGTTTAGCACAGATACGCAGTATTTT
TRBV4-3	TRBD2	-	TRBJ2-1	CASSLTGGANNEQFF	TGCGCCAGCAGCCTGACGGGGGGGGCGAACAATGAGCAGTTCTTC
TRBV3-1/TRBV3-2	-	-	TRBJ2-3	CASSQGGGTDTQYF	TGTGCCAGCAGCCAAGGGGGGGGCACCGATACGCAGTATTTT
TRBV4-3	-	-	TRBJ1-1	CASSQEFPKRGTEAFF	TGCGCCAGCAGCCAAGAGTTCCCCAAAAGGGGCACTGAAGCTTTCTTT
TRBV7-2	TRBD1	-	TRBJ2-1	CASSLRDRGFNEQFF	TGTGCCAGCAGCTTACGGGACAGGGGGTTCAATGAGCAGTTCTTC